Listed below are T cell receptor beta chains from one sample, sequenced in a study of T cell responses to AZD1222 COVID-19 vaccine. Some clones are missing from TCRdb's copy, which holds only in-frame ones; the method was immunoSEQ multiplex PCR. The repertoire holds 140,000 to 150,000 clones, with approximately 90% as singletons. The sequencing here drew on peripheral blood, taken on day 0 of AZD1222 vaccination. These receptors were collected from an adult in good health. The CDR3 runs from the conserved cysteine through the conserved F or W. A D gene is named only where the DNA matches it firmly. Size tells how often a clone was seen (once, few, many) or the class of an expanded clone, and some rows leave it out.

abundance	v_gene	j_gene	d_gene	CDR3aa	CDR3nt
.	TRBV4-2	TRBJ2-7	.	CASSQPLGQRRGQYF	TGTGCCAGCAGCCAGCCCCTGGGTCAGCGGAGGGGGCAGTACTTC
.	TRBV28	TRBJ1-2	TRBD1	CAILGGQGNFYGYTF	TGTGCCATCCTGGGCGGACAGGGGAATTTCTATGGCTACACCTTC
.	TRBV5-1	TRBJ1-1	.	CASSLAWGAGHTEAFF	TGCGCCAGCAGCTTGGCTTGGGGCGCGGGTCACACTGAAGCTTTCTTT
.	TRBV10-3	TRBJ1-1	.	CAISEIGGLGTEAFF	TGTGCCATCAGTGAGATCGGGGGGCTTGGCACTGAAGCTTTCTTT
.	TRBV6-2/TRBV6-3	TRBJ2-7	.	CASSGASGAPYEQYF	TGTGCCAGCAGTGGGGCGAGCGGCGCCCCCTACGAGCAGTACTTC
.	TRBV4-2	TRBJ2-3	TRBD2	CASSQASGGFTDTQYF	TGTGCCAGCAGCCAGGCTAGCGGGGGGTTCACAGATACGCAGTATTTT
.	TRBV27	TRBJ2-5	TRBD2	CASSLAGGSSAQYF	TGTGCCAGCAGTTTAGCGGGGGGGTCGTCGGCCCAGTACTTC
.	TRBV6-4	TRBJ1-1	.	CASSDGLFTEAFF	TGTGCCAGCAGTGACGGGCTCTTCACTGAAGCTTTCTTT
.	TRBV18	TRBJ2-7	TRBD2	CASSPTSMAYEQYF	TGTGCCAGCTCGCCGACTAGCATGGCCTACGAGCAGTACTTC
.	TRBV2	TRBJ2-5	.	CASKEDHSRETQYF	TGTGCCAGCAAGGAGGACCACTCCAGAGAGACCCAGTACTTC
.	TRBV7-8	TRBJ1-5	TRBD1	CASSPKDRSNQPQHF	TGTGCCAGCAGCCCGAAGGACAGGAGCAATCAGCCCCAGCATTTT
.	TRBV19	TRBJ1-6	TRBD1	CASSSQTGDHSPLHF	TGTGCCAGTAGTTCCCAGACAGGGGATCATTCACCCCTCCACTTT
.	TRBV5-4	TRBJ2-7	TRBD2	CASSFLAGGPHEQYF	TGTGCCAGCAGCTTCCTGGCGGGGGGGCCGCACGAGCAGTACTTC
.	TRBV27	TRBJ1-5	TRBD1	CASSVGTGISNQPQHF	TGTGCCAGCAGTGTGGGGACAGGGATTAGCAATCAGCCCCAGCATTTT
.	TRBV28	TRBJ1-5	TRBD1	CASSSYPTGGDQPQHF	TGTGCCAGCAGTTCCTACCCGACAGGGGGAGATCAGCCCCAGCATTTT
.	TRBV7-2	TRBJ2-5	TRBD2	CASSPPAGGIETQYF	TGTGCCAGCAGCCCTCCGGCGGGGGGGATAGAGACCCAGTACTTC
.	TRBV7-2	TRBJ2-7	.	CASSAAYEQYF	TGTGCCAGCAGCGCCGCCTACGAGCAGTACTTC
.	TRBV20-1	TRBJ2-7	.	CSVGGSYEQYF	TGCAGTGTCGGGGGATCCTACGAGCAGTACTTC
.	TRBV7-2	TRBJ1-4	.	CASSTAGTRSNEKLFF	TGTGCCAGCAGCACCGCCGGGACAAGGAGTAATGAAAAACTGTTTTTT
.	TRBV11-2	TRBJ2-3	TRBD2	CASSFRGGSTDTQYF	TGTGCCAGCAGCTTCCGGGGGGGTAGCACAGATACGCAGTATTTT
.	TRBV3-1/TRBV3-2	TRBJ1-1	.	CASSQAVPNTEAFF	TGTGCCAGCAGCCAAGCAGTGCCGAACACTGAAGCTTTCTTT
.	TRBV25-1	TRBJ1-2	.	CASRDVPYGYTF	TGTGCCAGCAGAGACGTTCCTTATGGCTACACCTTC
once	TRBV5-4	TRBJ1-1	.	CASSSGGAGGHTEAFF	TGTGCCAGCAGCTCCGGGGGTGCGGGCGGGCACACTGAAGCTTTCTTT
.	TRBV19	TRBJ1-2	TRBD1	CASSRRTGVDGYTF	TGTGCCAGTAGTAGAAGGACAGGGGTGGATGGCTACACCTTC
.	TRBV9	TRBJ2-3	.	CASSVAITGGTDTQYF	TGTGCCAGCAGCGTAGCTATAACGGGGGGCACAGATACGCAGTATTTT
.	TRBV7-9	TRBJ2-3	.	CASSLYAGPSTDTQYF	TGTGCCAGCAGCTTGTACGCGGGGCCTAGCACAGATACGCAGTATTTT
.	TRBV19	TRBJ1-5	.	CASSIDQVSQRWFKPQHF	TGTGCCAGTAGTATAGATCAAGTGAGCCAGCGGTGGTTCAAGCCCCAGCATTTT
.	TRBV7-2	TRBJ2-5	TRBD2	CASSFSLAVRETQYF	TGTGCCAGCAGCTTTTCCCTAGCGGTGCGAGAGACCCAGTACTTC
.	TRBV15	TRBJ1-6	.	CATSGTGNNSPLHF	TGTGCCACCAGCGGTACAGGAAATAATTCACCCCTCCACTTT
.	TRBV7-8	TRBJ1-3	.	CASSQRNTIYF	TGTGCCAGCAGCCAAAGAAACACCATATATTTT
.	TRBV7-6	TRBJ1-2	.	CASSLAAQQGLEGYTF	TGTGCCAGCAGCTTAGCGGCCCAACAGGGTTTGGAGGGCTACACCTTC
once	TRBV11-2	TRBJ1-1	.	CASSSGGGRNTEAFF	TGTGCCAGCAGCTCGGGCGGGGGGAGGAACACTGAAGCTTTCTTT
.	TRBV3-1/TRBV3-2	TRBJ1-2	.	CASSQGRGGYTF	TGTGCCAGCAGCCAAGGGCGGGGTGGCTACACCTTC
.	TRBV28	TRBJ2-3	TRBD2	CASSLAGVRTDTQYF	TGTGCCAGCAGTTTAGCGGGGGTCCGTACAGATACGCAGTATTTT
.	TRBV2	TRBJ2-2	.	CASNGRQDRSNTGELFF	TGTGCCAGCAACGGCCGACAAGACAGATCGAACACCGGGGAGCTGTTTTTT
.	TRBV5-1	TRBJ1-4	.	CASSFGGQPAEKLFF	TGCGCCAGCAGCTTCGGGGGACAACCCGCCGAAAAACTGTTTTTT
.	TRBV18	TRBJ1-5	.	CASSPGPSGQGQPQHF	TGTGCCAGCTCCCCAGGCCCGTCGGGGCAAGGGCAGCCCCAGCATTTT
.	TRBV5-1	TRBJ1-2	.	CASSFGNYGYTF	TGCGCCAGCAGCTTTGGTAACTATGGCTACACCTTC
.	TRBV9	TRBJ2-2	.	CASSVYRRNTGELFF	TGTGCCAGCAGCGTATACAGGAGGAACACCGGGGAGCTGTTTTTT
.	TRBV28	TRBJ2-7	.	CASSLGQGWYEQYF	TGTGCCAGCAGTTTAGGGCAGGGTTGGTACGAGCAGTACTTC
.	TRBV28	TRBJ2-6	.	CASSRGGGANVLTF	TGTGCCAGCAGTAGGGGTGGTGGGGCCAACGTCCTGACTTTC
.	TRBV20-1	TRBJ1-5	.	CSASSRRGNQPQHF	TGCAGTGCTAGTAGCAGGAGGGGAAATCAGCCCCAGCATTTT
.	TRBV28	TRBJ2-4	.	CASSLVGGPRNIQYF	TGTGCCAGCAGTTTAGTTGGGGGGCCGCGAAACATTCAGTACTTC
.	TRBV27	TRBJ1-5	.	CASSLVREDQPQHF	TGTGCCAGCAGTTTGGTCAGGGAAGATCAGCCCCAGCATTTT
.	TRBV7-3	TRBJ2-6	.	CASSAKGLPGANVLTF	TGTGCCAGCAGCGCGAAGGGCCTCCCAGGTGCCAACGTCCTGACTTTC
once	TRBV11-2	TRBJ1-2	.	CASSLTGTRGYTF	TGTGCCAGCAGCCTTACAGGGACGAGGGGCTACACCTTC
.	TRBV12-3/TRBV12-4	TRBJ1-1	.	CASSSLNQVEAFF	TGTGCCAGCAGTTCTCTCAACCAGGTTGAAGCTTTCTTT